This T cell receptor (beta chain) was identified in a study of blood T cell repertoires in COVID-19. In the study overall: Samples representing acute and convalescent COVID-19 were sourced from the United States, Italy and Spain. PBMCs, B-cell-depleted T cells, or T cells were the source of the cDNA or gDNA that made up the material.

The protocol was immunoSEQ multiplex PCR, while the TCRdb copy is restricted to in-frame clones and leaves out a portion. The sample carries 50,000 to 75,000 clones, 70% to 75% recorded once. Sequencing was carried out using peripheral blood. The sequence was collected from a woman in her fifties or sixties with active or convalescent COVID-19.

CDR3 sequence (DNA): TGTGCCAGCAGTTTGGGCCAGAGTTATGGCTACACCTTC. Amino acid sequence: CASSLGQSYGYTF. The chain carries TRBV28 and TRBJ1-2; no clear D gene. Germline values: CDR1 MDHEN, CDR2 SYDVKM. This CDR3 contains 13 residues. V was trimmed by 3 bases and J by 5 bases, leaving 10 bases between them.